Listed here are 17 T cell receptor beta chains from one sample, sequenced in a study of cytomegalovirus exposure and HLA in healthy donors. Assay used: immunoSEQ multiplex PCR; TCRdb lists only in-frame clones, some missing. Counted here are approximately 120,000 clones, about 90% occurring once; the ten biggest clones make up more than 2%. Sequencing used PBMCs. The source of these receptors is a woman aged 18 to 35 in good health and CMV-seronegative.

The chain recombines TRBV15 with TRBJ2-1, with unresolved D. V was clipped by 0 bases and J by 6 bases, with 12 bases between them. Germline CDR1 and CDR2: LNHNV and YYDKDF (reference sequence). CDR3 length equals 15 residues. CDR3 protein: CATSRDGSRGNEQFF. The CDR3 coding sequence is TGTGCCACCAGCAGAGATGGGTCCCGCGGCAATGAGCAGTTCTTC. The full variable domain, with the rest looked up from reference TRBV15 and TRBJ2-1, is DAMVIQNPRYQVTQFGKPVTLSCSQTLNHNVMYWYQQKSSQAPKLLFHYYDKDFNNEADTPDNFQSRRPNTSFCFLDIRSPGLGDTAMYLCATSRDGSRGNEQFFGPGTRLTVL.

This clone has only a few counts. The gene calls are TRBV2 and TRBJ2-7; D ambiguous. Trimming removed 9 bases from V and 7 bases from J, with 16 bases in between. The V gene's germline CDR1 is SNHLY and CDR2 FYNNEI. The CDR3 is made up of 12 amino acids. The CDR3 protein is CARANSAREQYF. In DNA form, the CDR3 reads TGTGCCAGAGCCAATTCCGCCCGGGAGCAGTACTTC.

This rearrangement joins TRBV13 to TRBJ2-4; the D gene is possibly TRBD2 (6 bases). The germline V gene has CDR1 PRHDT and CDR2 FYEKMQ (reference sequence). V shed 2 bases and J shed 3 bases, with 8 bases lying between them. This CDR3 spans 14 amino acids. CDR3 region: CASSLKGGKNIQYF. The CDR3 bases are TGTGCCAGCAGCTTAAAGGGAGGCAAAAACATTCAGTACTTC. The complete variable domain, with remaining parts taken from reference TRBV13 and TRBJ2-4, reads AAGVIQSPRHLIKEKRETATLKCYPIPRHDTVYWYQQGPGQDPQFLISFYEKMQSDKGSIPDRFSAQQFSDYHSELNMSSLELGDSALYFCASSLKGGKNIQYFGAGTRLSVL.

Concerning this clone itself: Other DNA sequences in the sample encode the same CDR3. V and J are TRBV27 and TRBJ1-1; D is unclear. Germline CDR1 reads MNHEY; CDR2 reads SMNVEV (reference sequence). The CDR3 loop spans 12 amino acids. Trimming removed 0 bases from V and 8 bases from J, with 7 bases in between. CDR3 coding DNA: TGTGCCAGCAGTTTATCCGGAGGAGAAGCTTTCTTT. Protein sequence: CASSLSGGEAFF.

V usage is TRBV19 and J usage is TRBJ1-6; TRBD1 aligns across 7 bases. CDR1 and CDR2 (germline): LNHDA, SQIVND (reference sequence). CDR3 size: 20 residues. With 5 bases clipped from V and 0 bases from J, the junction kept 16 bases outside the gene matches. The CDR3 loop reads CASSHRLDRYTSSYNSPLHF. CDR3 nucleotide sequence: TGTGCCAGTAGTCACCGCTTGGACAGGTATACAAGCTCCTATAATTCACCCCTCCACTTT.

The rearrangement joins TRBV6-1 to TRBJ1-5; 9 bases match TRBD1. J was trimmed by 6 bases and V by 3 bases; bases with no gene match: 6. The CDR3 has 15 amino acids. Germline V gene sequence: CDR1 MNHNS, CDR2 SASEGT. CDR3 nucleotides: TGTGCCAGCAGTGACACAGGGGGCCCGGGTCAGCCCCAGCATTTT. This encodes CASSDTGGPGQPQHF.

The chain combines TRBV5-6 with TRBJ2-3; D unclear. This CDR3 comprises 14 residues. V was clipped by 4 bases and J by 2 bases, with 11 bases between them. Germline CDR1 is SGHDT and CDR2 is YYEEEE. Here the CDR3 reads CASSPGPHTDTQYF. CDR3 nucleotide sequence: TGTGCCAGCAGCCCTGGGCCGCACACAGATACGCAGTATTTT.

With regard to this clone: Other DNA sequences in the same sample also yield this CDR3. This sequence joins TRBV30 and TRBJ1-1, with unresolved D. The V end lost 2 bases, the J end lost 0 bases, and 4 bases lay between the germline ends. Germline CDR1 GTSNPN, CDR2 SVGIG (reference sequence). The CDR3 loop spans 12 amino acids. The CDR3 region has the DNA TGTGCCTGGAGTACAGTGAACACTGAAGCTTTCTTT. This encodes CAWSTVNTEAFF.

The rearrangement joins TRBV6-5 to TRBJ1-2; 9 positions agree with TRBD1. The ends lost 6 bases at V and 6 bases at J; junction bases unmatched: 5. CDR1 is MNHEY and CDR2 is SVGAGI in the germline V gene. The CDR3 has 13 residues. DNA of the CDR3: TGTGCCAGCAGGCAACAGGGGGCACATGGCTACACCTTC. It specifies CASRQQGAHGYTF.

The chain employs TRBV27 and TRBJ2-7, with 9 positions matching TRBD1. Unmatched junction bases numbered 7, after V lost 8 bases and J lost 5 bases. Germline CDR1 is MNHEY and CDR2 is SMNVEV (reference sequence). The CDR3 contains 13 residues. As DNA, the CDR3 is TGTGCCAGCCGGTCGACAGGGGGGAACGAGCAGTACTTC. Its translation: CASRSTGGNEQYF.

The chain employs TRBV18 and TRBJ2-7; D perhaps matches TRBD1 (6 bases). Germline V CDR1 and CDR2: KGHSH, LQKENI. Trimming took 3 bases from V and 5 from J, leaving 17 bases between them. The CDR3 covers 15 residues. The CDR3 loop is CASSPEAGVAHEQYF. CDR3 nucleotides: TGTGCCAGCTCACCGGAGGCAGGGGTGGCTCACGAGCAGTACTTC.

The chain has TRBV7-9 and TRBJ2-1, with 14 bases aligning to TRBD2. This CDR3 is 15 amino acids long. V lost 6 bases and J lost 8; bases outside the gene matches: 6. The germline CDR1 and CDR2 sequences are SEHNR and FQNEAQ (reference sequence). The CDR3 sequence: CASRSGTSGSYEQFF. The DNA for the CDR3 is TGTGCCAGCAGGTCCGGGACTAGCGGGAGCTATGAGCAGTTCTTC. The whole variable domain, filled in from reference TRBV7-9 and TRBJ2-1, reads DTGVSQNPRHKITKRGQNVTFRCDPISEHNRLYWYRQTLGQGPEFLTYFQNEAQLEKSRLLSDRFSAERPKGSFSTLEIQRTEQGDSAMYLCASRSGTSGSYEQFFGPGTRLTVL.

This clone was counted a single time. The chain employs TRBV9 and TRBJ2-2, with D maybe TRBD2 (7 bases). Germline values: CDR1 SGDLS, CDR2 YYNGEE. The CDR3 covers 17 residues. Trimming removed 2 bases at V and 1 base at J, with 15 bases between. The CDR3 coding sequence is TGTGCCAGCAGCGTGGCGGGGGCGGGCCTGAACACCGGGGAGCTGTTTTTT. It translates to CASSVAGAGLNTGELFF.

The rearrangement links TRBV7-9 to TRBJ1-1; 8 positions match TRBD1. Germline V lookup: CDR1 SEHNR, CDR2 FQNEAQ (reference sequence). Trimming cost V 1 base and J 4 bases; bases outside gene matches: 5. This CDR3 has 15 amino acids. In DNA form, the CDR3 reads TGTGCCAGCAGCTTAGGGGCAGGGGGCACCACTGAAGCTTTCTTT. Protein: CASSLGAGGTTEAFF.

The gene calls are TRBV7-9 and TRBJ2-7, with a possible D match to TRBD2 (5 bases). Trimming removed 3 bases at V and 9 bases at J, with 18 bases between. The germline CDR1 and CDR2 sequences are SEHNR and FQNEAQ (reference sequence). The CDR3 spans 14 residues. CDR3 region: CASSFSGNLLGQYF. The CDR3 nucleotides read TGTGCCAGCAGCTTCAGCGGCAACCTCTTGGGGCAGTACTTC.

This chain joins TRBV5-1 and TRBJ2-2, with D perhaps matching TRBD2 (6 bases). The CDR3 extends over 16 amino acids. Germline V gives CDR1 SGHRS, CDR2 YFSETQ. Trimming left V 0 bases short and J 7 bases short, with 16 bases between. The CDR3 protein is CASSLDGWRGGGELFF. CDR3 DNA sequence: TGCGCCAGCAGCTTGGACGGTTGGAGGGGTGGCGGGGAGCTGTTTTTT.

The V and J genes are TRBV19 and TRBJ2-7; D might be TRBD2 (7 bases). Germline V gene sequence: CDR1 LNHDA, CDR2 SQIVND (reference sequence). The CDR3 has 15 amino acids. Trimming shortened V by 7 bases and J by 3 bases, and 19 bases separated the two germline ends. CDR3 sequence (DNA): TGTGCCAGTACCCACTCTGGGGGGGCAAACTACGAGCAGTACTTC. Translating it yields CASTHSGGANYEQYF.